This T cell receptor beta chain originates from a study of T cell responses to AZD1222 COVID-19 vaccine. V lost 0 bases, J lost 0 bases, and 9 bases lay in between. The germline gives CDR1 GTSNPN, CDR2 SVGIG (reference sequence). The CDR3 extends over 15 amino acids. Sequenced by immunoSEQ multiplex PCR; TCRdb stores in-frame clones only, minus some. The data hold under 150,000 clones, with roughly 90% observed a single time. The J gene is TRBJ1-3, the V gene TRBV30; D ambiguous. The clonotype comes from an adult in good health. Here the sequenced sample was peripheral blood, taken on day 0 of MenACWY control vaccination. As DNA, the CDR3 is TGTGCCTGGAGTGTAGGGTCCGCCTCTGGAAACACCATATATTTT. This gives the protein CAWSVGSASGNTIYF.